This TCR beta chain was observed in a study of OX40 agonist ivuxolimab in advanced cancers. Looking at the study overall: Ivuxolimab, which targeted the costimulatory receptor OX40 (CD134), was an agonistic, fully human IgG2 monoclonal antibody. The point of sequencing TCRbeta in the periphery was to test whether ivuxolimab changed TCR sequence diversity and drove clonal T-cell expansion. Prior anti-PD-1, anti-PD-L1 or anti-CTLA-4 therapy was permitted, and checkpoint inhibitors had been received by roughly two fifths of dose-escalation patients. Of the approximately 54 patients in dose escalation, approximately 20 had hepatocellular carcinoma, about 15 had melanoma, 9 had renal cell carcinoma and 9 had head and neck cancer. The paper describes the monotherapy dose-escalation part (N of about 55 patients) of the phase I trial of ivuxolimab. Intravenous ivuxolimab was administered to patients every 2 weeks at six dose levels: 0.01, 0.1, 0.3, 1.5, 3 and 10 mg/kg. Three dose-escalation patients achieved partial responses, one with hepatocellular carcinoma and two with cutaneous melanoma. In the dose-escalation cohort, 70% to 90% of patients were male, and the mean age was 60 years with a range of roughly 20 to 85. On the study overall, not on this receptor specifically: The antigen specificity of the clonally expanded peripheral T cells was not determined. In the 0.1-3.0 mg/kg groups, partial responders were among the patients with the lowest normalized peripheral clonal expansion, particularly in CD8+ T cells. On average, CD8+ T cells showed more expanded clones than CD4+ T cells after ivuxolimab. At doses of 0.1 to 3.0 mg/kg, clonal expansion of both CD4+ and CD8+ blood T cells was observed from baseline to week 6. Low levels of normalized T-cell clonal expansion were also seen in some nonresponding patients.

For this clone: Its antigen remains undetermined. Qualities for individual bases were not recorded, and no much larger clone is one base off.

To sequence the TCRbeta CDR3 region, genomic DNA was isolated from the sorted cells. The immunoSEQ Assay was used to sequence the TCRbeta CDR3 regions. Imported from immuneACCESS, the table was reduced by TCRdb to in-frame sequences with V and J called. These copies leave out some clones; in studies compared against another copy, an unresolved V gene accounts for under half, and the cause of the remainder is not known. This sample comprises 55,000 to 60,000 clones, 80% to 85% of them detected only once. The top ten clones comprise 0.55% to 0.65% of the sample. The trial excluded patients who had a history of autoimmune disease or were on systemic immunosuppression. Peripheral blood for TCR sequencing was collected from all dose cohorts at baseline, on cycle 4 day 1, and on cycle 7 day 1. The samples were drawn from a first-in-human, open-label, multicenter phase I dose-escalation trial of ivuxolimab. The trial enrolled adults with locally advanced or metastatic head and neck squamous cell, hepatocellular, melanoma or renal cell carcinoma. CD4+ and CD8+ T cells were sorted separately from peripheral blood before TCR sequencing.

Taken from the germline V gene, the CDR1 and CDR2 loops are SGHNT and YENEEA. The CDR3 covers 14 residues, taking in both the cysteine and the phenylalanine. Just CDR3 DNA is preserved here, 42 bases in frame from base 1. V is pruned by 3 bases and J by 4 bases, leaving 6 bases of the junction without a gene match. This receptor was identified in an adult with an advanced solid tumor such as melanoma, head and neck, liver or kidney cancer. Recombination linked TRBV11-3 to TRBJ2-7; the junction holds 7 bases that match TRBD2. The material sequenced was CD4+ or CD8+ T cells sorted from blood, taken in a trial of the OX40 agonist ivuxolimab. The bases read TGTGCCAGCAGCTTGACGGGGGGAGAATACGAGCAGTACTTC. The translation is CASSLTGGEYEQYF.